This TCR beta chain was recovered during a study of cytomegalovirus exposure and HLA in healthy donors. Overall study: From HLA-typed donors, an early data release held approximately 85 million unique TCRs. Study conclusions and caveats: Researchers reported from a later analysis that most CMV-associated TCR beta chains appeared HLA-restricted. Reportedly, a later analysis found an Asian-associated ancestry cluster had fewer N-insertions than the roughly 630-donor mean.

A note on this clone: Its antigen is undetermined.

The PCR was carried out with 60 Vbeta primers and 13 Jbeta primers. Data came from immunoSEQ multiplex PCR; TCRdb stores just in-frame clones and leaves some out. The sample includes about 130,000 clones, around 83% of them seen just once. The V gene's germline CDR1 is SGHTA and CDR2 FQGNSA. The trim removed 5 bases at V and 5 bases at J, leaving 6 bases unmatched. This CDR3 contains 14 residues. The origin of this receptor is a girl aged 2-10 years in good health and CMV-seronegative. V usage is TRBV7-2 and J usage is TRBJ1-1; 9 bases agree with TRBD1. Sequences were obtained from PBMCs. The CDR3 sequence: CASSLQGAGTEAFF. In DNA form, the CDR3 reads TGTGCCAGCAGCCTACAGGGGGCAGGGACTGAAGCTTTCTTT.